The next 20 T cell receptor beta chains were all read from a single sample in a study of cytomegalovirus exposure and HLA in healthy donors. 13 Jbeta primers and 60 Vbeta primers were used for the PCR. The repertoire was sequenced with immunoSEQ multiplex PCR; TCRdb's copy has only in-frame clones and lacks some. Of over 75,000 clones in the sample, around 80% were seen once. Material: PBMCs. The receptors were gathered from a woman in her sixties in good health and CMV-seronegative.

The chain links TRBV7-2 to TRBJ2-5, with TRBD2 matching over 13 bases. CDR3 length equals 15 residues. Germline CDR1 reads SGHTA; CDR2 reads FQGNSA. The trim removed 5 bases at V and 3 bases at J, leaving 3 bases unmatched. CDR3 sequence: CASSPGLAGEETQYF. The CDR3, as DNA: TGTGCCAGCAGCCCTGGACTAGCGGGGGAAGAGACCCAGTACTTC.

J is TRBJ2-1 and V is TRBV2; TRBD2 agrees at 12 bases. J lost 0 bases, V lost 7 bases, and 4 bases had no gene match. CDR3 length: 16 residues. Germline V gene data show CDR1 as SNHLY and CDR2 as FYNNEI. CDR3 region: CASKTSGGSSYNEQFF. CDR3 in DNA: TGTGCCAGCAAGACTAGCGGGGGAAGCTCCTACAATGAGCAGTTCTTC.

V and J are TRBV25-1 and TRBJ2-5, with TRBD1 matching 8 bases. The CDR3 runs 14 residues. CDR1 is MGHDK, CDR2 SYGVNS, per germline. J lost 4 bases, V lost 5 bases, and 6 bases had no gene match. CDR3 loop: CASSSGGRGETQYF. For the CDR3, the DNA is TGTGCCAGCAGTTCAGGGGGCCGGGGAGAGACCCAGTACTTC.

The J gene is TRBJ1-2, the V gene TRBV20-1; the D is unclear. This CDR3 spans 11 amino acids. Trimming removed 1 base from V and 8 bases from J, with 8 bases in between. Germline loops: CDR1 DFQATT, CDR2 SNEGSKA (reference sequence). This CDR3 reads CSARVSGGYTF. The CDR3 DNA reads TGCAGTGCTAGAGTCTCAGGCGGCTACACCTTC.

The V and J genes are TRBV20-1 and TRBJ2-1, with D unresolved. Trimming took off 5 bases at V and 10 bases at J, with 9 bases between the two ends. The CDR3 totals 10 residues. Germline lookup yields CDR1 DFQATT and CDR2 SNEGSKA (reference sequence). CDR3 DNA: TGCAGTGCTCTTACTCGGGAGCAGTTCTTC. Translated: CSALTREQFF.

This clone has a handful of counts. The chain has TRBV7-2 and TRBJ2-1; 7 bases are a match to TRBD1. The CDR3 sequence is 16 residues long. Germline assignment: CDR1 SGHTA and CDR2 FQGNSA. V shed 1 base, J shed 4 bases, and the junction held 7 bases outside the gene matches. The CDR3 DNA sequence: TGTGCCAGCAGCTTAGAGTACAGGGGCGCTTACAATGAGCAGTTCTTC. Encoded protein: CASSLEYRGAYNEQFF.

The chain links TRBV23-1 to TRBJ2-3; TRBD1 aligns across 7 bases. TRBV23-1 is classed as an ORF, of uncertain function. There are 17 residues in the CDR3. With V trimmed by 1 base and J by 11 bases, 18 bases remained unmatched. Written as DNA, the CDR3 is TGCGCCAGCAGTCAATGTGACACGAGGGGGCGGCGACGAGGGCAGTATTTT. It translates to CASSQCDTRGRRRGQYF.

This chain connects TRBV9 to TRBJ2-2; no clear D. From germline, CDR1 is SGDLS and CDR2 YYNGEE. This CDR3 spans 13 amino acids. V was cut by 3 bases and J by 5 bases, with 8 bases left in between. For the CDR3, the DNA is TGTGCCAGCAGCGGTACGAGGACCGGGGAGCTGTTTTTT. It translates to CASSGTRTGELFF.

The V gene is TRBV10-3, the J gene TRBJ2-5; D may be TRBD1 (6 bases). The CDR3 loop spans 12 amino acids. The V gene's germline CDR1 is ENHRY and CDR2 SYGVKD. V lost 2 bases, J lost 14 bases, and 15 bases lay in between. CDR3 bases: TGTGCCATCAGTGAGACTACAGGGAAGAGCTACTTC. It is translated as CAISETTGKSYF.

This clone has a single count. The V call is TRBV29-1, the J call TRBJ2-3, with 7 bases identical to TRBD1. The CDR3 is 15 residues long. V lost 3 bases to trimming and J lost 1 base; unmatched junction nucleotides: 7. CDR1 SQVTM and CDR2 ANQGSEA come from the germline V gene. The CDR3 sequence: CSVEDEGAGTDTQYF. The CDR3 nucleotides read TGCAGCGTTGAGGATGAGGGGGCGGGCACAGATACGCAGTATTTT.

On this clone: Other DNA sequences within the sample encode an identical CDR3. The chain uses TRBV9 and TRBJ1-2, with D hard to call. Trimming removed 0 bases from V and 3 bases from J, with 6 bases in between. Germline values: CDR1 SGDLS, CDR2 YYNGEE. The CDR3 length is 13 residues. CDR3 sequence: CASSVDRDYGYTF. The CDR3 DNA reads as TGTGCCAGCAGCGTAGATCGGGACTATGGCTACACCTTC.

The chain joins TRBV15 to TRBJ2-7; 8 nucleotides line up with TRBD2. With 5 bases clipped from V and 2 bases from J, the junction kept 8 bases outside the gene matches. The CDR3 is 15 amino acids. CDR1 and CDR2 from the germline V gene are LNHNV and YYDKDF (reference sequence). The CDR3 coding sequence is TGTGCCACCAGCGTACAGCGGGGGCTAACCTACGAGCAGTACTTC. Amino acid sequence: CATSVQRGLTYEQYF. Supplemented by reference TRBV15 and TRBJ2-7, the full variable domain reads DAMVIQNPRYQVTQFGKPVTLSCSQTLNHNVMYWYQQKSSQAPKLLFHYYDKDFNNEADTPDNFQSRRPNTSFCFLDIRSPGLGDTAMYLCATSVQRGLTYEQYFGPGTRLTVT.

The genes are TRBV7-6 and TRBJ2-3; 10 bases line up with TRBD2. Per germline, CDR1 SGHVS and CDR2 FNYEAQ. With 5 bases clipped from V and 5 bases from J, the junction kept 10 bases outside the gene matches. The CDR3 totals 16 residues. CDR3 loop: CASSHLLAGEGDTQYF. CDR3 bases: TGTGCCAGCAGCCATCTTCTAGCGGGGGAGGGAGATACGCAGTATTTT. The variable domain in full, completed from reference TRBV7-6 and TRBJ2-3, reads GAGVSQSPRYKVTKRGQDVALRCDPISGHVSLYWYRQALGQGPEFLTYFNYEAQQDKSGLPNDRFSAERPEGSISTLTIQRTEQRDSAMYRCASSHLLAGEGDTQYFGPGTRLTVL.

J is TRBJ1-5 and V is TRBV4-1; 9 bases are shared with TRBD1. The CDR3 has 15 amino acids. Losses at the gene ends were 5 bases for V and 7 bases for J; bases not matched to a gene: 9. Germline loops: CDR1 MGHRA, CDR2 YSYEKL. Written as DNA, the CDR3 is TGCGCCAGCAGCACCGGACAGGGGTTCGAACAGCCCCAGCATTTT. Translated: CASSTGQGFEQPQHF.

The chain joins TRBV7-2 to TRBJ2-7; a weak D match, TRBD1 (6 bases). Per the germline V gene, CDR1 is SGHTA and CDR2 is FQGNSA. V was clipped by 4 bases and J by 3 bases, with 13 bases between them. CDR3 length equals 14 residues. The CDR3 loop is CASSSPNRDYEQYF. The CDR3, as DNA: TGTGCCAGCAGCTCCCCTAACAGGGACTACGAGCAGTACTTC.

This clone was recorded a few times. The chain joins TRBV15 to TRBJ2-2; TRBD2 matches at 10 bases. Unmatched junction bases numbered 5, after V lost 0 bases and J lost 1 base. CDR1 and CDR2 (germline): LNHNV, YYDKDF (reference sequence). The CDR3 totals 18 residues. The CDR3 protein is CATSRDPLAGENTGELFF. The CDR3 DNA reads as TGTGCCACCAGCAGAGATCCTCTAGCGGGGGAGAACACCGGGGAGCTGTTTTTT.

The rearrangement uses TRBV4-3 and TRBJ2-5; D is possibly TRBD2 (6 bases). The CDR3 is made up of 18 amino acids. Deletions cut 1 base from V and 2 bases from J, with 20 bases between. Germline CDR1 reads LGHNA; CDR2 reads YSLEER. The DNA of the CDR3 is TGCGCCAGCAGCCAAGGAGGGATGGCGGGAATGCGACAAGAGACCCAGTACTTC. This codes for CASSQGGMAGMRQETQYF.

The V and J genes are TRBV6-5 and TRBJ2-3; the D gene is possibly TRBD2 (6 bases). The CDR3 covers 15 residues. The V gene lost 6 bases and the J gene lost 0 bases, with 13 bases spanning the gap. Per the germline V gene, CDR1 is MNHEY and CDR2 is SVGAGI. The CDR3 protein is CASRVGDLSTDTQYF. In nucleotides, the CDR3 is TGTGCCAGCAGGGTAGGGGACTTAAGCACAGATACGCAGTATTTT.

This clone was detected only a few times. The chain is built from TRBV6-5 and TRBJ1-1, with D maybe TRBD1 (6 bases). The germline CDR1 and CDR2 sequences are MNHEY and SVGAGI. Trimming shortened V by 4 bases and J by 2 bases, and 11 bases separated the two germline ends. The CDR3 is 14 amino acids. The CDR3 sequence: CASSFTGTNTEAFF. The CDR3 nucleotides read TGTGCCAGCAGTTTCACTGGGACAAACACTGAAGCTTTCTTT.

This clone was observed a few times. The chain employs TRBV27 and TRBJ2-2; a weak D match, TRBD1 (5 bases). Trimming stripped 2 bases from V and 4 bases from J, with 20 bases between. Germline values: CDR1 MNHEY, CDR2 SMNVEV (reference sequence). The CDR3 runs to 18 residues. CDR3 amino acids: CASSLVVGEDNPTGELFF. CDR3 in DNA: TGTGCCAGCAGTTTAGTCGTTGGCGAGGACAATCCCACCGGGGAGCTGTTTTTT.